A selection of T cell receptor beta chains follows, all from one sample in a study of T cell changes during pregnancy in multiple sclerosis. Sequencing used immunoSEQ multiplex PCR; TCRdb keeps in-frame clones, though not all of them. The sample records 45,000 or so clones, roughly 93% being singletons. The material sequenced was PBMCs (not recorded whether the cells were cultured). Source of these receptors: a female donor with multiple sclerosis, enrolled in a pregnancy study. Both conserved end residues are part of each CDR3. The D gene is left open where the match is weak. Expanded clones are given a class, and other clones once, few, many or no size at all.

cdr3_aa | cdr3_nt | clone_size | v_call | d_call | j_call
CASSELPETLPGYTF | TGTGCCAGCAGTGAGTTGCCGGAAACATTGCCGGGCTACACCTTC | NA | TRBV10-3 | NA | TRBJ1-2
CASRRGESNQPQHF | TGTGCCAGCAGGAGGGGGGAGAGCAATCAGCCCCAGCATTTT | NA | TRBV6-5 | NA | TRBJ1-5
CASSLAPGDSYNEQFF | TGTGCCAGCAGCTTGGCCCCGGGGGACTCCTACAATGAGCAGTTCTTC | NA | TRBV5-6 | NA | TRBJ2-1
CASSETGTGKSPLHF | TGTGCCAGCAGTGAAACCGGGACAGGGAAATCACCCCTCCACTTT | NA | TRBV6-1 | TRBD1 | TRBJ1-6
CASSFGTAYEQYF | TGTGCCAGCAGTTTTGGGACAGCCTACGAGCAGTACTTC | NA | TRBV28 | TRBD1 | TRBJ2-7
CASSQEPSSYNEQFF | TGCGCCAGCAGCCAAGAACCAAGCTCCTACAATGAGCAGTTCTTC | NA | TRBV4-1 | NA | TRBJ2-1
CASSPCIREGANEQYF | TGTGCCAGCAGCCCCTGTATTAGGGAGGGCGCCAACGAGCAGTACTTC | NA | TRBV21-1 | NA | TRBJ2-7
CASSFIGQGDYEQYF | TGTGCCAGCAGCTTTATCGGACAGGGTGACTACGAGCAGTACTTC | NA | TRBV7-9 | TRBD1 | TRBJ2-7
CASNPEGASSYGYTF | TGTGCCAGCAACCCCGAGGGGGCCTCTAGCTATGGCTACACCTTC | few | TRBV2 | TRBD1 | TRBJ1-2
CASSGEKTNEKLFF | TGCGCCAGCAGTGGCGAAAAAACTAATGAAAAACTGTTTTTT | once | TRBV10-2 | NA | TRBJ1-4
CAITIDRSAGNTIYF | TGTGCCATCACCATCGACAGGTCGGCAGGAAACACCATATATTTT | once | TRBV10-3 | NA | TRBJ1-3
CASSDGQGAREQFF | TGCGCCAGCAGCGACGGACAGGGGGCCAGAGAGCAGTTCTTC | NA | TRBV5-1 | TRBD1 | TRBJ2-1
CASRDNTYYEQYF | TGTGCCAGCAGGGACAATACCTACTACGAGCAGTACTTC | once | TRBV28 | NA | TRBJ2-7
CASSLVGGLAGKTQQYF | TGCGCCAGCAGCTTGGTTGGGGGGCTAGCGGGAAAGACGCAGCAGTACTTC | once | TRBV5-1 | TRBD2 | TRBJ2-7
CASSPDRVSEAFF | TGTGCCAGCAGCCCCGACAGGGTATCTGAAGCTTTCTTT | NA | TRBV7-6 | TRBD1 | TRBJ1-1
CAWSRREDGTQYF | TGTGCCTGGAGTCGGCGGGAGGACGGTACGCAGTATTTT | NA | TRBV30 | TRBD2 | TRBJ2-3
CASSIGLAGEQYF | TGTGCCAGTAGTATCGGACTAGCGGGCGAGCAGTACTTC | NA | TRBV19 | TRBD2 | TRBJ2-7
CASSPAGGADTQYF | TGTGCCAGCAGCCCCGCGGGGGGCGCAGATACGCAGTATTTT | few | TRBV7-9 | TRBD2 | TRBJ2-3
CASSQVGERSGSYEQYF | TGCGCCAGCAGCCAAGTGGGGGAGAGGTCAGGTTCCTACGAGCAGTACTTC | NA | TRBV4-1 | NA | TRBJ2-7
CASSSRPDSLSYEQYF | TGTGCCAGCAGTTCCCGACCCGACAGCCTCTCCTACGAGCAGTACTTC | NA | TRBV27 | NA | TRBJ2-7
CASSFVDRSYNEQFF | TGTGCCAGCAGTTTTGTGGACAGATCATACAATGAGCAGTTCTTC | NA | TRBV27 | NA | TRBJ2-1
CAISGYTRRHTDTQYF | TGTGCCATCAGTGGTTACACTAGGCGTCATACAGATACGCAGTATTTT | NA | TRBV10-3 | NA | TRBJ2-3
CSVVGQGASGTEAFF | TGCAGCGTTGTAGGACAGGGGGCGTCGGGAACTGAAGCTTTCTTT | NA | TRBV29-1 | TRBD1 | TRBJ1-1
CASSLGLLAGETQYF | TGTGCCAGCAGCTTAGGGCTACTAGCTGGAGAGACCCAGTACTTC | NA | TRBV7-7 | NA | TRBJ2-5
CASSYLGIQETQYF | TGTGCCAGCAGTTACTTGGGGATCCAAGAGACCCAGTACTTC | NA | TRBV6-5 | NA | TRBJ2-5
CAISAGRTQETQYF | TGTGCCATCAGTGCCGGACGGACCCAAGAGACCCAGTACTTC | NA | TRBV10-3 | NA | TRBJ2-5
CAWSGQGAYEQYF | TGTGCCTGGAGTGGACAGGGGGCCTACGAGCAGTACTTC | NA | TRBV30 | TRBD1 | TRBJ2-7
CASSDMWREGRNIQYF | TGTGCCAGCAGTGACATGTGGCGGGAGGGACGAAACATTCAGTACTTC | NA | TRBV6-1 | TRBD2 | TRBJ2-4
CASSLGDSSYEQYF | TGCGCCAGCAGCTTGGGTGACAGCTCCTACGAGCAGTACTTC | once | TRBV5-1 | NA | TRBJ2-7
CAISESEIGNQPQHF | TGTGCCATCAGTGAGTCGGAAATCGGAAATCAGCCCCAGCATTTT | few | TRBV10-3 | NA | TRBJ1-5
CASSLQPDGYRTQYF | TGTGCCAGCAGCTTACAACCCGACGGGTATCGTACGCAGTATTTT | NA | TRBV7-6 | NA | TRBJ2-3
CASRVSNEQFF | TGTGCCAGCCGAGTTAGCAATGAGCAGTTCTTC | NA | TRBV7-9 | NA | TRBJ2-1
CASSWTGVHGYTF | TGCGCCAGCAGCTGGACAGGGGTGCATGGCTACACCTTC | NA | TRBV5-1 | TRBD1 | TRBJ1-2
CASRGSTLPYEQYF | TGTGCCAGCAGGGGCTCCACCCTCCCCTACGAGCAGTACTTC | NA | TRBV6-5 | NA | TRBJ2-7
CASSRDSDSDSNYGYTF | TGTGCCAGTAGTAGGGATTCGGACAGTGACTCTAACTATGGCTACACCTTC | NA | TRBV19 | NA | TRBJ1-2
CASGLGPSYNEQFF | TGTGCTAGTGGTTTGGGACCCAGCTACAATGAGCAGTTCTTC | NA | TRBV12-5 | NA | TRBJ2-1
CASSQSDTQYF | TGTGCCAGCAGCCAAAGCGATACGCAGTATTTT | NA | TRBV14 | NA | TRBJ2-3
CASSKTSHSYNEQFF | TGTGCCAGCAGCAAGACTAGCCACTCCTACAATGAGCAGTTCTTC | NA | TRBV28 | TRBD2 | TRBJ2-1
CASSGTSDSNQPQHF | TGTGCCAGCAGCGGGACAAGCGATAGCAATCAGCCCCAGCATTTT | NA | TRBV7-9 | NA | TRBJ1-5
CASSLVGTGGIYGYTF | TGTGCCAGCAGCTTAGTAGGGACAGGGGGAATCTATGGCTACACCTTC | NA | TRBV11-2 | TRBD1 | TRBJ1-2
CASSYFSTDTQYF | TGTGCCAGCAGTTACTTTAGCACAGATACGCAGTATTTT | NA | TRBV6-5 | NA | TRBJ2-3
CASSPKGQGDTEAFF | TGTGCCAGCTCACCAAAGGGACAGGGGGACACTGAAGCTTTCTTT | once | TRBV18 | TRBD1 | TRBJ1-1